Below are 25 T cell receptor beta chains sequenced from a single sample in a study of blood T cell repertoires in COVID-19. The method was immunoSEQ multiplex PCR; TCRdb's version includes in-frame clones alone and lacks a portion of them. The sample gives around 150,000 clones, about 80% of which show up once; around 4% is in the top ten. Material: peripheral blood. The receptors originated from a woman aged 55-70 years with acute or convalescent COVID-19.

This clone was detected a few times. The chain has TRBV4-2 and TRBJ2-2; 8 bases are a match to TRBD1. The CDR3 is 15 residues long. Germline CDR1 reads LGHNA; CDR2 reads YNFKEQ. V was clipped by 0 bases and J by 3 bases; unmatched bases: 0. CDR3 DNA: TGTGCCAGCAGCCAAGAGGACAGGGACACCGGGGAGCTGTTTTTT. It is translated as CASSQEDRDTGELFF.

The gene calls are TRBV14 and TRBJ1-1, with D hard to call. CDR3 length: 15 residues. CDR1 and CDR2 (germline): SGHDN, FVKESK. Trimming took off 4 bases at V and 3 bases at J, with 15 bases between the two ends. CDR3: CASSRAYRIDTEAFF. CDR3 DNA sequence: TGTGCCAGCAGCCGCGCCTACCGAATTGACACTGAAGCTTTCTTT.

This clone was detected only a few times. The J gene is TRBJ1-2, the V gene TRBV28; D unresolved. This CDR3 comprises 13 residues. The V gene lost 1 base and the J gene lost 3 bases, with 6 bases spanning the gap. CDR1 is MDHEN, CDR2 SYDVKM, per germline. CDR3 in amino acids: CASSLLEDYGYTF. The CDR3 bases are TGTGCCAGCAGTTTATTAGAAGACTATGGCTACACCTTC.

The chain recombines TRBV28 with TRBJ1-4; D might be TRBD1 (5 bases). From germline, CDR1 is MDHEN and CDR2 SYDVKM. The CDR3 is made up of 17 amino acids. Trimming stripped 5 bases from V and 0 bases from J, with 16 bases between. The CDR3 DNA follows: TGTGCCAGCAGTGGGGGGACTCTTGAGTCAACTAATGAAAAACTGTTTTTT. Encoded protein: CASSGGTLESTNEKLFF.

V is TRBV7-8 and J is TRBJ2-5, with TRBD1 identical over 9 bases. Trimming cost V 1 base and J 7 bases; bases outside gene matches: 7. Germline CDR1 is SGHVS and CDR2 is FQNEAQ. The CDR3 is 15 residues long. CDR3 sequence: CASSLEGQGFPTQYF. As DNA, the CDR3 is TGTGCCAGCAGCTTAGAGGGACAGGGATTCCCGACCCAGTACTTC.

The J gene is TRBJ2-5, the V gene TRBV3-1 (or the pseudogene TRBV3-2); the D is unclear. Germline lookup yields CDR1 LGHDT and CDR2 YNNKEL (reference sequence). Trimming removed 0 bases from V and 3 bases from J, with 5 bases in between. The CDR3 spans 13 residues. The CDR3 here is CASSQERKETQYF. CDR3 DNA sequence: TGTGCCAGCAGCCAAGAGCGTAAAGAGACCCAGTACTTC.

This clone was seen a single time. The gene calls are TRBV12-3 or TRBV12-4 and TRBJ1-2, with TRBD1 identical over 7 bases. The CDR3 loop spans 13 amino acids. V gave up 1 base and J gave up 7 bases; unmatched junction bases: 3. Here the CDR3 reads CASSLGQGFGYTF. DNA for the CDR3: TGTGCCAGCAGTTTAGGACAGGGTTTTGGCTACACCTTC.

This clone was detected once. The chain is built from TRBV19 and TRBJ1-2; TRBD1 matches 7 bases. The J segment lost 8 bases and the V segment lost 4 bases, leaving 13 bases of the junction unmatched. The germline CDR1 and CDR2 sequences are LNHDA and SQIVND (reference sequence). The CDR3 covers 15 residues. The CDR3 here is CASSTFSTGSKGYTF. The CDR3 region has the DNA TGTGCCAGTAGTACCTTCTCGACAGGGTCAAAGGGCTACACCTTC. Drawing the rest from reference TRBV19 and TRBJ1-2, the complete variable domain is DGGITQSPKYLFRKEGQNVTLSCEQNLNHDAMYWYRQDPGQGLRLIYYSQIVNDFQKGDIAEGYSVSREKKESFPLTVTSAQKNPTAFYLCASSTFSTGSKGYTFGSGTRLTVV.

This clone was found a few times. The gene calls are TRBV28 and TRBJ1-2, with a weak D call TRBD1 (5 bases). Germline CDR1 is MDHEN and CDR2 is SYDVKM. The CDR3 totals 14 residues. V shed 7 bases and J shed 8 bases, with 20 bases lying between them. CDR3 bases: TGTGCCAGCACCCCTGGGCAGGGCCGGACGGGCTACACCTTC. Protein: CASTPGQGRTGYTF.

The chain's CDR3 is CASSPPGQGAGYTF. DNA for the CDR3: TGTGCCAGCAGCCCACCGGGACAGGGGGCCGGCTACACCTTC. This chain uses TRBV7-9 with TRBJ1-2; 12 bases fit TRBD1. Unmatched junction bases numbered 6, after V lost 5 bases and J lost 8 bases. The CDR3 is 14 residues long. Per the germline V gene, CDR1 is SEHNR and CDR2 is FQNEAQ (reference sequence). Looking up the rest from reference TRBV7-9 and TRBJ1-2 gives the full variable domain: DTGVSQNPRHKITKRGQNVTFRCDPISEHNRLYWYRQTLGQGPEFLTYFQNEAQLEKSRLLSDRFSAERPKGSFSTLEIQRTEQGDSAMYLCASSPPGQGAGYTFGSGTRLTVV.

This rearrangement joins TRBV12-2 to TRBJ1-5; TRBD1 was called by the table and not checked on the DNA. TRBV12-2 is marked as a pseudogene. This CDR3 is built from 15 residues. CDR3 in amino acids: CASRSGGTGNQPQHF. The CDR3 bases are TGTGCAAGTCGCTCCGGTGGGACAGGGAATCAGCCCCAGCATTTT.

CDR3 residues: CASSQGRRNTEAFF. In DNA form, the CDR3 reads TGTGCCAGCAGCCAAGGACGGAGGAACACTGAAGCTTTCTTT. The V call is TRBV3-1 (or the pseudogene TRBV3-2), the J call TRBJ1-1, with no clear D. Germline-derived CDR1 and CDR2 are LGHDT and YNNKEL (reference sequence). Trimming took 1 base from V and 1 from J, leaving 7 bases between them. The CDR3 loop spans 14 amino acids.

V gene TRBV19 combines with J gene TRBJ1-5; 7 nucleotides align to TRBD1. CDR3 size: 16 residues. Looked up from germline, CDR1 is LNHDA and CDR2 is SQIVND (reference sequence). V lost 7 bases to trimming and J lost 0 bases; unmatched junction nucleotides: 9. CDR3 in amino acids: CASTPPGGLSNQPQHF. The CDR3 DNA reads TGTGCCAGTACTCCCCCAGGGGGACTTAGCAATCAGCCCCAGCATTTT.

The genes are TRBV28 and TRBJ1-1; D is undetermined. Trimming shortened V by 1 base and J by 13 bases, and 13 bases separated the two germline ends. The CDR3 contains 12 residues. The germline gives CDR1 MDHEN, CDR2 SYDVKM. CDR3 coding DNA: TGTGCCAGCAGTTTATACCCGACAAATGTTTTCTTT. This encodes CASSLYPTNVFF.

This clone showed up just a few times. The rearrangement uses TRBV6-5 and TRBJ2-2; 8 bases agree with TRBD2. The V gene end was trimmed by 5 bases and the J gene end by 6 bases; junction bases not matched to a gene: 8. CDR1 is MNHEY, CDR2 SVGAGI, per germline. The CDR3 consists of 15 residues. CDR3: CASSTGTSYPGELFF. The CDR3 bases are TGTGCCAGCAGTACCGGGACTAGTTACCCCGGGGAGCTGTTTTTT.

This clone was detected only once. V usage is TRBV18 and J usage is TRBJ1-1; no reliable D call. The CDR3 loop spans 14 amino acids. From germline, CDR1 is KGHSH and CDR2 LQKENI. V lost 2 bases to trimming and J lost 5 bases, with 12 bases between them. CDR3 sequence: CASSPGGRDTEAFF. CDR3 DNA: TGTGCCAGCTCACCAGGAGGGAGGGATACTGAAGCTTTCTTT.

V gene TRBV28 combines with J gene TRBJ2-1, with 8 bases lining up with TRBD1. V gave up 5 bases and J gave up 7 bases; unmatched junction bases: 10. The length of the CDR3 is 15 residues. CDR1 MDHEN and CDR2 SYDVKM come from the germline V gene. DNA for the CDR3: TGTGCCAGCAGTCTACCCCCCAGGACAGGGAATGAGCAGTTCTTC. This encodes CASSLPPRTGNEQFF.

Here the CDR3 reads CASARTGGSNTEAFF. DNA of the CDR3: TGTGCCAGCGCGCGGACAGGGGGGTCAAACACTGAAGCTTTCTTT. The rearrangement joins TRBV9 to TRBJ1-1; 10 nucleotides match TRBD1. Trimming took 7 bases from V and 2 from J; bases not matched to a gene: 8. In germline, CDR1 is SGDLS, CDR2 YYNGEE. This CDR3 comprises 15 residues.

The rearrangement joins TRBV29-1 to TRBJ1-1; no reliable D call. Germline V gene data show CDR1 as SQVTM and CDR2 as ANQGSEA. The CDR3 runs to 12 residues. The V gene lost 7 bases and the J gene lost 2 bases, with 11 bases spanning the gap. CDR3 protein: CSGSVSNTEAFF. The CDR3 DNA reads TGCAGCGGGAGTGTTTCTAACACTGAAGCTTTCTTT.

This chain connects TRBV10-3 to TRBJ1-1, with D uncertain. The CDR3 length is 13 residues. Germline V CDR1 and CDR2: ENHRY, SYGVKD. Trimming took off 7 bases at V and 3 bases at J, with 12 bases between the two ends. The chain's CDR3 is CAITGDPHTEAFF. The DNA of the CDR3 is TGTGCCATCACCGGGGATCCCCACACTGAAGCTTTCTTT.

V usage is TRBV7-8 and J usage is TRBJ2-5, with D unresolved. The CDR3 is 13 amino acids. Per germline, CDR1 SGHVS and CDR2 FQNEAQ. The V end was cut by 2 bases, the J end by 0 bases, with 4 bases between. CDR3 nucleotide sequence: TGTGCCAGCAGCTTACCAGACCAAGAGACCCAGTACTTC. Translation: CASSLPDQETQYF.

The chain couples TRBV5-4 to TRBJ1-6, with 7 positions matching TRBD1. Germline trimming cut 4 bases from V and 9 bases from J; bases unmatched to any gene: 7. This CDR3 is built from 14 residues. CDR1 SGHNT and CDR2 YYREEE come from the germline V gene (reference sequence). DNA for the CDR3: TGTGCCAGCAGCCCCGACAGGGCAGGTTCACCCCTCCACTTT. Translated, it gives CASSPDRAGSPLHF.

On this clone itself: Mismatch with germline at one junction end may stem from a read error. This chain joins TRBV9 and TRBJ2-3, with 9 positions matching TRBD2. This CDR3 comprises 16 residues. Germline lookup yields CDR1 SGDLS and CDR2 YYNGEE. The CDR3: CASSVGPGTSIDTQYF. In nucleotides, the CDR3 is TGTGCCAGCAGCGTAGGCCCCGGGACTAGCATAGATACGCAGTATTTT.

The V call is TRBV4-3, the J call TRBJ1-2; 9 bases map to TRBD1. CDR1 and CDR2 (germline): LGHNA, YSLEER. The length of the CDR3 is 17 residues. With V trimmed by 0 bases and J by 7 bases, 12 bases remained unmatched. CDR3 nucleotide sequence: TGCGCCAGCAGCCAAGATTCTGCGGGACAGGGTGTTGTTGGCTACACCTTC. Translating gives CASSQDSAGQGVVGYTF.

The chain links TRBV5-4 to TRBJ2-6; TRBD2 matches at 7 bases. The CDR3 consists of 15 residues. Per germline, CDR1 SGHNT and CDR2 YYREEE (reference sequence). Trimming at V came to 4 bases and at J to 0 bases, leaving 1 base not matched to a gene. CDR3 nucleotide sequence: TGTGCCAGCAGCCTAGCGGACTCTGGGGCCAACGTCCTGACTTTC. It codes for CASSLADSGANVLTF.